The rows below give T cell receptor beta chains drawn from one sample of a study of PD-1 blockade in classical Hodgkin lymphoma. The assay was immunoSEQ multiplex PCR, and TCRdb's table has in-frame clones only and misses some. This sample yields approximately 90,000 clones, of which around 90% are seen a single time; approximately 2.4% belongs to the top ten. Source: peripheral blood mononuclear cells (PBMCs), taken before the second cycle of nivolumab. The receptors here all came from a human donor with classical Hodgkin lymphoma. The CDR3 runs from the conserved cysteine through the conserved F or W. D genes are given only for firm matches. Not every row has a clone size; where given, it reads once, few, many or a size class.

V	D	size	J	DNA	CDR3
TRBV28	-	-	TRBJ2-4	TGTGCCAGCAGTTTCCAGGGGGGGATAGCCAAAAACATTCAGTACTTC	CASSFQGGIAKNIQYF
TRBV28	-	-	TRBJ2-5	TGTGCCAGCAGTTTAGGGGTAGAGACCCAGTACTTC	CASSLGVETQYF
TRBV9	TRBD1	-	TRBJ2-3	TGTGCCAGCAGCCCACTCGGGACAGGGGTCCTTAGCACAGATACGCAGTATTTT	CASSPLGTGVLSTDTQYF
TRBV5-1	-	-	TRBJ2-3	TGCGCCAGCAGCTCAACAAGAAATCCTAGCACAGATACGCAGTATTTT	CASSSTRNPSTDTQYF
TRBV2	TRBD1	-	TRBJ1-5	TGTGCCAGCAGTGGCGGACAGGGCCCAGGTCAGCCCCAGCATTTT	CASSGGQGPGQPQHF
TRBV18	-	few	TRBJ1-3	TGTGCCAGCTCACCGTCCGGGGGTGGAAACACCATATATTTT	CASSPSGGGNTIYF
TRBV5-1	TRBD2	-	TRBJ2-1	TGCGCCAGCAGCCAAAATAGCGGGAGCTACAATGAGCAGTTCTTC	CASSQNSGSYNEQFF
TRBV6-1	-	-	TRBJ2-5	TGTGCCAGCAGTGATGGTAGGATGGAGACCCAGTACTTC	CASSDGRMETQYF
TRBV19	-	-	TRBJ1-1	TGTGCCAGTAGAACAGCGGCGGGAGGGTACACTGAAGCTTTCTTT	CASRTAAGGYTEAFF
TRBV30	-	once	TRBJ2-1	TGTGCCTGGATGCAAGGGAGTTCCTACAATGAGCAGTTCTTC	CAWMQGSSYNEQFF
TRBV5-1	TRBD2	once	TRBJ2-7	TGCGCCAGCAGCCCTGGAGGCGGCGGGAGGGGGGGTGAGCAGTACTTC	CASSPGGGGRGGEQYF
TRBV6-6	-	few	TRBJ2-1	TGTGCCAGCAGGCGCCCCTACAATGAGCAGTTCTTC	CASRRPYNEQFF
TRBV2	-	-	TRBJ2-2	TGTGCCAGCAGTGAAGGGTGGGGGAAAGGGGAGCTGTTTTTT	CASSEGWGKGELFF
TRBV6-4	-	-	TRBJ2-1	TGTGCCAGCAGTGACTCCGGATATTACAATGAGCAGTTCTTC	CASSDSGYYNEQFF
TRBV5-1	-	once	TRBJ1-2	TGCGCCAGCAGCAGACACGAGACCTATGGCTACACCTTC	CASSRHETYGYTF
TRBV11-3	-	-	TRBJ2-7	TGTGCCAGCAGCCAAATACAGGGTCACGAGCAGTACTTC	CASSQIQGHEQYF
TRBV7-9	-	once	TRBJ2-1	TGTGCCAGCAGCTTAGGGTCTCCGGGAGAGCAGTTCTTC	CASSLGSPGEQFF
TRBV19	-	-	TRBJ2-2	TGTGCCAGTAGTATTTCAGGGAGCACCGGGGAGCTGTTTTTT	CASSISGSTGELFF
TRBV10-1	TRBD1	-	TRBJ2-2	TGCGCCAGCAGTGAGTCACCCGGGACAGGTTTCACCGGGGAGCTGTTTTTT	CASSESPGTGFTGELFF
TRBV5-1	-	-	TRBJ2-1	TGCGCCAGCAGGCAGGACTACAATGAGCAGTTCTTC	CASRQDYNEQFF